This is a list of T cell receptor beta chains from one sample in a study of T cells in localized non-small cell lung cancer. TCRdb's table, derived via immunoSEQ multiplex PCR, lists solely in-frame clones and lacks some. The table has around 69,000 clones, roughly nine tenths seen once. The sample here was peripheral blood, taken before any cancer treatment. The receptors here all came from a woman between 35 and 75 years old with stage I lung adenocarcinoma. The CDR3 runs from the conserved cysteine through the conserved F or W. The D gene is left open where the match is weak. For some rows the clone size is stated as once, few or many, or as a class when expanded; others skip it.

size	J	D	V	CDR3	DNA
-	TRBJ1-1	-	TRBV6-4	CASSDSATGNTEAFF	TGTGCCAGCAGTGACTCGGCGACAGGGAACACTGAAGCTTTCTTT
-	TRBJ2-7	TRBD1	TRBV4-2	CASSQDLSRDRGVWEQYF	TGTGCCAGCAGCCAAGACCTATCCCGGGACAGGGGTGTATGGGAGCAGTACTTC
once	TRBJ1-5	TRBD1	TRBV18	CASSSGGQGDDQPQHF	TGTGCCAGCTCATCAGGGGGCCAGGGAGACGATCAGCCCCAGCATTTT
once	TRBJ1-1	-	TRBV6-1	CASSETRLARDTEAFF	TGTGCCAGCAGTGAAACAAGACTAGCTCGGGACACTGAAGCTTTCTTT
-	TRBJ2-1	TRBD2	TRBV5-1	CASSFRTSGRDNEQFF	TGCGCCAGCAGCTTCCGGACTAGCGGGAGGGACAATGAGCAGTTCTTC
once	TRBJ2-7	TRBD1	TRBV7-3	CASSWDRNYEQYF	TGTGCCAGCAGCTGGGACAGAAACTACGAGCAGTACTTC
-	TRBJ2-5	TRBD2	TRBV7-2	CASLRSGGTWETQYF	TGTGCCAGCCTCCGAAGCGGGGGGACCTGGGAGACCCAGTACTTC
-	TRBJ1-1	-	TRBV7-8	CASSSQADGTEAFF	TGTGCCAGCAGCTCACAGGCGGACGGCACTGAAGCTTTCTTT
-	TRBJ2-1	-	TRBV7-3	CASSLKGMGEQFF	TGTGCCAGCAGCTTAAAGGGGATGGGTGAGCAGTTCTTC
-	TRBJ1-1	-	TRBV7-9	CASSHDGVEAFF	TGTGCCAGCAGCCATGACGGAGTTGAAGCTTTCTTT
-	TRBJ2-3	TRBD1	TRBV28	CASSVPGQGTDTQYF	TGTGCCAGCAGTGTACCGGGACAGGGTACGGATACGCAGTATTTT
-	TRBJ2-3	TRBD2	TRBV5-1	CASNSPSGGRDTQYF	TGCGCCAGCAACTCGCCCAGCGGGGGGAGAGATACGCAGTATTTT
-	TRBJ1-1	-	TRBV6-5	CASSPRGVNTEAFF	TGTGCCAGCAGTCCCCGGGGGGTGAACACTGAAGCTTTCTTT
-	TRBJ2-7	TRBD1	TRBV2	CASSGDRWDWEQYF	TGTGCCAGCAGTGGGGACAGGTGGGACTGGGAGCAGTACTTC
-	TRBJ1-1	TRBD1	TRBV2	CASSLDRGGAFF	TGTGCCAGCAGCCTGGACAGGGGGGGCGCTTTCTTT
-	TRBJ2-1	-	TRBV2	CASSEVLLSSYNEQFF	TGTGCCAGCAGTGAAGTACTACTTAGCTCCTACAATGAGCAGTTCTTC
-	TRBJ1-5	-	TRBV7-8	CASSPDSSNQPQHF	TGTGCCAGCAGCCCAGACAGTAGCAATCAGCCCCAGCATTTT
-	TRBJ2-7	-	TRBV6-5	CASSYSGVRLVYEQYF	TGTGCCAGCAGTTACTCTGGGGTCCGGCTGGTCTACGAGCAGTACTTC
-	TRBJ1-2	-	TRBV2	CASSAEGYYGYTF	TGTGCCAGCAGTGCGGAAGGGTACTATGGCTACACCTTC
-	TRBJ2-6	-	TRBV7-2	CASSLDSSGANVLTF	TGTGCCAGCAGCTTAGACTCCTCTGGGGCCAACGTCCTGACTTTC
few	TRBJ1-5	TRBD1	TRBV28	CASNSGGGANQPQHF	TGTGCCAGCAACTCAGGGGGAGGTGCCAATCAGCCCCAGCATTTT
-	TRBJ1-3	-	TRBV19	CASSPGQNGNTIYF	TGTGCCAGTAGTCCTGGGCAGAATGGAAACACCATATATTTT
-	TRBJ1-1	-	TRBV19	CASTTGTRVMNTEAFF	TGTGCCAGTACAACCGGGACACGGGTGATGAACACTGAAGCTTTCTTT
-	TRBJ2-4	TRBD2	TRBV2	CASSQTSGSRGIQYF	TGTGCCAGCAGTCAAACTAGCGGGAGTCGAGGCATTCAGTACTTC
-	TRBJ1-1	TRBD1	TRBV10-1	CASSDFRQGPGSTEAFF	TGCGCCAGCAGTGATTTCCGACAGGGGCCAGGGTCCACTGAAGCTTTCTTT
-	TRBJ1-2	-	TRBV28	CASSRQDHYGYTF	TGTGCCAGCAGTAGACAGGACCACTATGGCTACACCTTC
-	TRBJ1-1	-	TRBV5-6	CASSLRPNTEAFF	TGTGCCAGCAGCTTAAGGCCGAACACTGAAGCTTTCTTT
-	TRBJ1-3	TRBD1	TRBV18	CASSPLDRAGNTIYF	TGTGCCAGCTCACCCCTAGACAGGGCTGGAAACACCATATATTTT
-	TRBJ1-5	TRBD1	TRBV2	CASSVGTGGGTTQHF	TGTGCCAGCAGTGTCGGGACAGGGGGCGGAACGACCCAGCATTTT
-	TRBJ2-1	-	TRBV30	CAWSPGYNEQFF	TGTGCCTGGAGTCCGGGGTACAATGAGCAGTTCTTC
-	TRBJ1-1	TRBD1	TRBV6-5	CASQTQGAETEAFF	TGTGCCAGCCAAACACAGGGGGCAGAAACTGAAGCTTTCTTT
once	TRBJ1-1	-	TRBV9	CASREGEMGTEAFF	TGTGCCAGCAGGGAAGGGGAAATGGGTACTGAAGCTTTCTTT
few	TRBJ1-5	TRBD1	TRBV6-1	CASSAGQGITQPQHF	TGTGCCAGCAGTGCGGGACAGGGGATCACTCAGCCCCAGCATTTT
-	TRBJ2-3	-	TRBV6-1	CASSELGPRSYF	TGTGCCAGCAGTGAACTCGGGCCCCGCTCATATTTT
-	TRBJ2-7	TRBD1	TRBV6-1	CASSEWGDRSDEQYF	TGTGCCAGCAGTGAATGGGGGGACAGGTCTGACGAGCAGTACTTC
-	TRBJ2-3	TRBD2	TRBV4-2	CASSLLRVVAGGPRGTDTQYF	TGTGCCAGCAGCCTCCTCCGAGTGGTAGCGGGAGGCCCCAGGGGCACAGATACGCAGTATTTT
-	TRBJ2-3	-	TRBV7-2	CASSLGLDADTQYF	TGTGCCAGCAGCTTAGGCCTAGATGCAGATACGCAGTATTTT
-	TRBJ1-5	-	TRBV19	CASSPRGRLNQPQHF	TGTGCCAGTAGCCCAAGGGGCAGGTTAAATCAGCCCCAGCATTTT
-	TRBJ2-5	-	TRBV9	CASSVEGVSGETQYF	TGTGCCAGCAGCGTAGAGGGGGTCTCGGGGGAGACCCAGTACTTC
-	TRBJ1-1	-	TRBV28	CASSFRGTEAFF	TGTGCCAGCAGTTTTAGAGGGACTGAAGCTTTCTTT
once	TRBJ2-4	-	TRBV18	CASSPPGKSAKNIQYF	TGTGCCAGCTCACCACCAGGGAAATCGGCCAAAAACATTCAGTACTTC
-	TRBJ2-2	TRBD2	TRBV9	CASSVSRLAGGTNTGELFF	TGTGCCAGCAGCGTAAGTCGACTAGCGGGGGGCACCAACACCGGGGAGCTGTTTTTT
-	TRBJ1-2	-	TRBV9	CASSVATRGHYGYTF	TGTGCCAGCAGCGTAGCTACACGGGGGCACTATGGCTACACCTTC
-	TRBJ2-4	TRBD2	TRBV6-5	CASTLGGVNIQYF	TGTGCCAGCACCTTGGGGGGGGTGAACATTCAGTACTTC
once	TRBJ2-7	TRBD2	TRBV28	CASRIAGVRYEQYF	TGTGCCAGCAGAATAGCGGGAGTAAGGTACGAGCAGTACTTC
-	TRBJ2-2	TRBD1	TRBV29-1	CSGKDRGVPGELFF	TGCAGCGGTAAGGACAGGGGGGTTCCCGGGGAGCTGTTTTTT
-	TRBJ2-1	TRBD2	TRBV4-1	CASSQDTGTSGAYNEQFF	TGCGCCAGCAGCCAAGATACCGGGACTAGCGGAGCCTACAATGAGCAGTTCTTC
-	TRBJ1-1	TRBD1	TRBV28	CASSPPRTGGTEAFF	TGTGCCAGCAGCCCACCCCGGACAGGAGGTACTGAAGCTTTCTTT
-	TRBJ2-7	-	TRBV29-1	CSVKDSYEQYF	TGCAGCGTTAAGGACAGCTACGAGCAGTACTTC
-	TRBJ1-1	-	TRBV7-6	CASSLGGEAFF	TGTGCCAGCAGCTTAGGTGGTGAAGCTTTCTTT
-	TRBJ2-1	TRBD1	TRBV2	CASRYLTGVGYNEQFF	TGTGCCAGCAGGTACCTGACAGGGGTTGGGTACAATGAGCAGTTCTTC
-	TRBJ2-1	-	TRBV7-6	CASSLIGAGTYNEQFF	TGTGCCAGCAGCCTAATAGGGGCGGGAACCTACAATGAGCAGTTCTTC